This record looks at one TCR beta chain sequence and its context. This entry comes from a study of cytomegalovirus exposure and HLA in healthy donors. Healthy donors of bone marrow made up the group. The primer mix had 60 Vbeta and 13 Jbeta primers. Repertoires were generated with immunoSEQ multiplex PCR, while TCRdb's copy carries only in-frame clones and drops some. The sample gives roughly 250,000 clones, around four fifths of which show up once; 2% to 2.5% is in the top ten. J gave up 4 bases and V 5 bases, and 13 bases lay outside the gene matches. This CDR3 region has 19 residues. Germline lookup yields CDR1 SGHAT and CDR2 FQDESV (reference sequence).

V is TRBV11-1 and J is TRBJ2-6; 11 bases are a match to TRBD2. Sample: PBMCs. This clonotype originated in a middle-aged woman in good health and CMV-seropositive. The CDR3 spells CASSHTSGRGLVGANVLTF. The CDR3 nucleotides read TGTGCCAGCAGCCACACTAGCGGGAGAGGTCTCGTGGGGGCCAACGTCCTGACTTTC.